The present T cell receptor (beta chain) was sequenced within a study of blood T cell repertoires in COVID-19. As for the study in general: PBMCs, B-cell-depleted T cells, or T cells were the source of the cDNA or gDNA that made up the material.

Repertoires were generated with immunoSEQ multiplex PCR, while TCRdb's copy carries only in-frame clones and drops some. The table has some 140,000 clones, approximately 88% seen once; the top ten hold 5.5%. Enrolled through a virtual design, the participants were between roughly 18 and 100 years of age and came from around 25 US areas. Looked up from germline, CDR1 is MDHEN and CDR2 is SYDVKM. Between the trimmed V and J ends, which lost 4 bases and 4 bases, there was a span of 17 bases. This CDR3 is 15 amino acids long. This TCR derives from a man between 35 and 55 years old with acute COVID-19. Sequencing input: PBMCs or T cells enriched from blood (not recorded which). The rearrangement links TRBV28 to TRBJ2-7; D gene ambiguous. The CDR3 sequence: CASSSVNSGVYEQYF. CDR3 DNA sequence: TGTGCCAGCAGTTCTGTCAACTCGGGTGTGTACGAGCAGTACTTC.